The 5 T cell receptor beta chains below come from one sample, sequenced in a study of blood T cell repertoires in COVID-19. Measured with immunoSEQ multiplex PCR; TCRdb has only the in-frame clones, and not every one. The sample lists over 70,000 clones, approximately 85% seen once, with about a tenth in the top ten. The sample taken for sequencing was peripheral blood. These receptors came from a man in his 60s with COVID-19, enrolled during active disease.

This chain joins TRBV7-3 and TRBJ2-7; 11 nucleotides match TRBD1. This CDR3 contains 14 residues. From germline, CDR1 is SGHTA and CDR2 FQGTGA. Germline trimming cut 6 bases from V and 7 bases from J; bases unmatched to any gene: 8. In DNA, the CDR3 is TGTGCCAGCAGTTCCGGGACAGGGGGTAGAGAGCAGTACTTC. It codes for CASSSGTGGREQYF.

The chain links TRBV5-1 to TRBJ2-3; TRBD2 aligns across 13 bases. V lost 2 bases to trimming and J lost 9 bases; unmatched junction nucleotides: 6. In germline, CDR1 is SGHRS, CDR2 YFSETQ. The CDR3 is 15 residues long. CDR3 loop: CASSFRTSGSDTQYF. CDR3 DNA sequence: TGCGCCAGCAGCTTCCGGACTAGCGGGAGTGACACGCAGTATTTT.

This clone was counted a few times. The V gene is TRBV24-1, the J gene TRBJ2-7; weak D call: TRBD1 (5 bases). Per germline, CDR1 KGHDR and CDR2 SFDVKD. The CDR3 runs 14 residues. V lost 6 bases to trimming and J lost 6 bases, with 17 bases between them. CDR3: CATSLQGGGGEQYF. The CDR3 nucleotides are TGTGCCACCAGTCTCCAGGGTGGTGGTGGCGAGCAGTACTTC.

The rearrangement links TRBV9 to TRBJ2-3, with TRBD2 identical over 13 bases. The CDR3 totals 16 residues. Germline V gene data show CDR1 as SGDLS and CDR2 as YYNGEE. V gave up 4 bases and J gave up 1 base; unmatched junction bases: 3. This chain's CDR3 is CASSTGLAGGTDTQYF. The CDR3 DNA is TGTGCCAGCAGCACTGGACTAGCGGGGGGCACAGATACGCAGTATTTT. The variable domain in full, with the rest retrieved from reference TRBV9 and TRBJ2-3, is DSGVTQTPKHLITATGQRVTLRCSPRSGDLSVYWYQQSLDQGLQFLIQYYNGEERAKGNILERFSAQQFPDLHSELNLSSLELGDSALYFCASSTGLAGGTDTQYFGPGTRLTVL.

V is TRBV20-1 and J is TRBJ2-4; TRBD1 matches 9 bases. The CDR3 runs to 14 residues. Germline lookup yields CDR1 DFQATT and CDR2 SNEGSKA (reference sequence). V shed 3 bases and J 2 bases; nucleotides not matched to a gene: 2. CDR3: CSASDRGTKNIQYF. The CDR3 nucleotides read TGCAGTGCTAGTGACAGGGGGACCAAAAACATTCAGTACTTC.